This passage covers 6 T cell receptor beta chains from one sample sequenced in a study of T cells in Graves' hyperthyroidism and ophthalmopathy. The investigators amplified TCR beta CDR3 regions from RNA transcripts. TCR CDR3 regions were first amplified by RT-PCR with HTBI primers. TCRdb reprocessed the multiplex PCR reads with MiXCR, giving one entry per CDR3 protein. This sample yields around 180,000 distinct CDR3 sequences, of which approximately 15% are seen a single time; roughly 30% belongs to the top ten. The sequenced sample consisted of blood. The origin of the receptors is a woman in her forties or fifties with Graves' hyperthyroidism.

This clonotype was observed at least ten times. The J gene is TRBJ2-7, the V gene TRBV6-2 or TRBV6-3; maybe TRBD1 (5 bases). This CDR3 region has 14 residues. Germline V lookup: CDR1 MNHEY, CDR2 SVGEGT. Trimming removed 0 bases at V and 2 bases at J, with 8 bases between. The CDR3 DNA follows: TGTGCCAGCAGTTACTCGCAGGGCGCCTACGAGCAGTACTTC. It yields the protein CASSYSQGAYEQYF.

The chain joins TRBV2 to TRBJ1-4; TRBD1 is a possible D gene (5 bases). V was cut by 5 bases and J by 0 bases, with 25 bases left in between. Germline V gene data show CDR1 as SNHLY and CDR2 as FYNNEI. The CDR3 runs 20 residues. CDR3 in DNA: TGTGCCAGCAGTTTGCCTACGGGGCTCTTCTCAGTTGCAACTAATGAAAAACTGTTTTTT. It specifies CASSLPTGLFSVATNEKLFF.

This clonotype was seen many times. The chain has TRBV2 and TRBJ2-3, with TRBD2 matching 10 bases. CDR3 length: 15 residues. Germline trimming cut 6 bases from V and 1 base from J; bases unmatched to any gene: 4. CDR1 SNHLY and CDR2 FYNNEI come from the germline V gene. The CDR3 loop reads CASSPGTSGTDTQYF. The CDR3 coding sequence is TGTGCCAGCAGCCCCGGGACTAGCGGCACAGATACGCAGTATTTT. Using reference TRBV2 and TRBJ2-3 for the parts outside the CDR3, the full variable domain is EPEVTQTPSHQVTQMGQEVILRCVPISNHLYFYWYRQILGQKVEFLVSFYNNEISEKSEIFDDQFSVERPDGSNFTLKIRSTKLEDSAMYFCASSPGTSGTDTQYFGPGTRLTVL.

This clonotype was seen repeatedly, ten times or more. V gene TRBV29-1 combines with J gene TRBJ1-1; the D gene is possibly TRBD1 (5 bases). The CDR3 sequence is 11 residues long. V gave up 3 bases and J gave up 4 bases, with 6 bases separating them. Looked up from germline, CDR1 is SQVTM and CDR2 is ANQGSEA. The CDR3 spells CSVDGATEAFF. In DNA form, the CDR3 reads TGCAGCGTTGATGGGGCCACTGAAGCTTTCTTT.

This clonotype has a count of ten or more. The chain joins TRBV3-1 to TRBJ2-7; D unclear. The germline V gene encodes CDR1 LGHDT and CDR2 YNNKEL (reference sequence). Deletions cut 3 bases from V and 0 bases from J, with 6 bases between. The CDR3 has 13 residues. CDR3 sequence reads: CASSHPLSYEQYF. CDR3 nucleotide sequence: TGTGCCAGCAGCCACCCCCTCTCCTACGAGCAGTACTTC.

This clonotype has only a few counts. A much larger clone differs by one base, so this may be a read error. Because it lacks the conserved phenylalanine or tryptophan at the end, this CDR3 is likely a read error. The genes are TRBV29-1 and TRBJ1-1, with 10 bases identical to TRBD1. V was pared by 4 bases and J by 3 bases, with 5 bases of the junction left unmatched. Germline V gene lookup returns CDR1 SQVTM and CDR2 ANQGSEA. The CDR3 contains 14 residues. Here the CDR3 reads CSVVDRGLDTEAFL. The CDR3, as DNA: TGCAGCGTTGTCGACAGGGGGCTAGACACTGAAGCTTTCCTT.